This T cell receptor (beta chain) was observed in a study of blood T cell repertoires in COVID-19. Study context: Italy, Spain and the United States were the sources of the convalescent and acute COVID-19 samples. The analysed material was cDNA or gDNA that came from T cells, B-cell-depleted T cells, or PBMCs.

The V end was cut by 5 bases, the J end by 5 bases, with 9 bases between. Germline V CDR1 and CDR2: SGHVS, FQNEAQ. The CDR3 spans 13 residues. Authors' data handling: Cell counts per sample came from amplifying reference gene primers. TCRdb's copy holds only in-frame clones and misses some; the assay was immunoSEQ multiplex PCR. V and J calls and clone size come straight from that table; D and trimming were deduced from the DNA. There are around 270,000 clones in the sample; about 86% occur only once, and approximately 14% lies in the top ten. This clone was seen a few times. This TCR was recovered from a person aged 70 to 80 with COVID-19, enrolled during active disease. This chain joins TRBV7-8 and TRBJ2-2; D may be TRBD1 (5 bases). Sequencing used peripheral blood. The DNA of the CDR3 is TGTGCCAGCAGCGAAGGGGTTACCGGGGAGCTGTTTTTT. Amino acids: CASSEGVTGELFF.